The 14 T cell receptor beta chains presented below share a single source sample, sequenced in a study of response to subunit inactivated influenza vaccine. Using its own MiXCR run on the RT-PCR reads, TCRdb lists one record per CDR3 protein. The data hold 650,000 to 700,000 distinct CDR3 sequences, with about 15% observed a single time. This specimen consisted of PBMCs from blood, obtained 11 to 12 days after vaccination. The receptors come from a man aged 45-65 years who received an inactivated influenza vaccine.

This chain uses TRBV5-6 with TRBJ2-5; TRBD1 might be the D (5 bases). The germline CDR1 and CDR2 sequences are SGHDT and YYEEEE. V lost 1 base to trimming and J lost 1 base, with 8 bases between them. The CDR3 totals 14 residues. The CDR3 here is CASSLNQGQETQYF. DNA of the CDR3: TGTGCCAGCAGCTTGAATCAGGGCCAAGAGACCCAGTACTTC.

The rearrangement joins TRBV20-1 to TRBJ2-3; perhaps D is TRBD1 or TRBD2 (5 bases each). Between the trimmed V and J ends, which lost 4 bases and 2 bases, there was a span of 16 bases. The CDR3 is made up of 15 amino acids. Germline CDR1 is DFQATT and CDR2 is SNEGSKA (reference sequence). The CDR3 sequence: CSATKGTAATDTQYF. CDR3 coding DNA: TGCAGTGCTACGAAGGGGACCGCCGCCACAGATACGCAGTATTTT.

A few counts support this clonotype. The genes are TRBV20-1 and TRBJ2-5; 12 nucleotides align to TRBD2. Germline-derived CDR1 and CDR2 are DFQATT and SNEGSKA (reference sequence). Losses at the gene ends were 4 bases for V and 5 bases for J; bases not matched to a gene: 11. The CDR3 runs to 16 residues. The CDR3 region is CSATGLAGTGRETQYF. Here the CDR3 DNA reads TGCAGTGCTACTGGACTAGCGGGGACCGGGAGGGAGACCCAGTACTTC.

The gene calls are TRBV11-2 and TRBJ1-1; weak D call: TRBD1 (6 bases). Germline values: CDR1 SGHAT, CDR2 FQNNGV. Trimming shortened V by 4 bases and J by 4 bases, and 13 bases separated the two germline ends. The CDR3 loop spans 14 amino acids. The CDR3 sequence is CASSSHRVSTEAFF. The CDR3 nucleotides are TGTGCCAGCAGCTCTCACAGGGTATCCACTGAAGCTTTCTTT.

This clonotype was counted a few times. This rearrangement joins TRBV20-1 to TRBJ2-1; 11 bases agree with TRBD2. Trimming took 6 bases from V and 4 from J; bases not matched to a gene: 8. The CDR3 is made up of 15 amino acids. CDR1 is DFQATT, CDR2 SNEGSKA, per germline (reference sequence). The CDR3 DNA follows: TGCAGTGCATCAGATAGCGGGGGGGCTTACAATGAGCAGTTCTTC. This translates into CSASDSGGAYNEQFF.

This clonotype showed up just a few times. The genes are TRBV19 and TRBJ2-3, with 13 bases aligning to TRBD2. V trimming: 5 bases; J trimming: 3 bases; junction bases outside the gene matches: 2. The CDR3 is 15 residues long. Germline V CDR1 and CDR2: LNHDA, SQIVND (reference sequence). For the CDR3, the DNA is TGTGCCAGTAGTGAGACTAGCGGGGGGACAGATACGCAGTATTTT. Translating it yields CASSETSGGTDTQYF.

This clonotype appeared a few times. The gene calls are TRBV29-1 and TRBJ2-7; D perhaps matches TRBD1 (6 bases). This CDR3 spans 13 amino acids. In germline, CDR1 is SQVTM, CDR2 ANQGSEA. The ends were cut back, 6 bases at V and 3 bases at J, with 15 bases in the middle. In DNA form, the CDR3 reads TGCAGCGTAGCACAGGGTGCCCACTACGAGCAGTACTTC. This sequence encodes CSVAQGAHYEQYF.

CDR3 region: CASHPPVGAGLYNEQFF. In DNA, the CDR3 is TGTGCCAGCCACCCACCCGTCGGAGCGGGACTATACAATGAGCAGTTCTTC. The rearrangement links TRBV18 to TRBJ2-1; 7 nucleotides agree with TRBD2. The V gene's germline CDR1 is KGHSH and CDR2 LQKENI. This CDR3 spans 17 amino acids. J gave up 4 bases and V 8 bases, and 17 bases lay outside the gene matches.

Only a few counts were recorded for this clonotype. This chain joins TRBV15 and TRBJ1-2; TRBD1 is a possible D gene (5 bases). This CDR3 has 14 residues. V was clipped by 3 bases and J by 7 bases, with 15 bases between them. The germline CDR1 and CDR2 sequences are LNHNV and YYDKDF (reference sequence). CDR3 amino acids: CATSSDRGIGGYTF. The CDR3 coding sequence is TGTGCCACCAGCAGTGACAGAGGAATAGGTGGCTACACCTTC.

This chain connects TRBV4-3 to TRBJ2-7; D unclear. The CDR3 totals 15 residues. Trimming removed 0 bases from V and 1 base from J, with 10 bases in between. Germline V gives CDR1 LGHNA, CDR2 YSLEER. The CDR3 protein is CASSQDLADSYEQYF. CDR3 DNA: TGCGCCAGCAGCCAAGATTTGGCAGATTCCTACGAGCAGTACTTC.

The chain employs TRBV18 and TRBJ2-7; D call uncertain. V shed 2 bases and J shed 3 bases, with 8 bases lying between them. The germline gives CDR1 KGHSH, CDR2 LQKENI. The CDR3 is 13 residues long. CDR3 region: CASSPESRYEQYF. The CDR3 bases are TGTGCCAGCTCACCAGAAAGCCGCTACGAGCAGTACTTC.

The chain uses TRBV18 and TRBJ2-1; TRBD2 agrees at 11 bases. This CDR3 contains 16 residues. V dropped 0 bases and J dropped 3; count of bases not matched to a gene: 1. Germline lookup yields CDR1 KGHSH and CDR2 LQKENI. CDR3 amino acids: CASSPPTSGGYNEQFF. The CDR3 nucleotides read TGTGCCAGCTCACCACCAACTAGCGGGGGCTACAATGAGCAGTTCTTC.

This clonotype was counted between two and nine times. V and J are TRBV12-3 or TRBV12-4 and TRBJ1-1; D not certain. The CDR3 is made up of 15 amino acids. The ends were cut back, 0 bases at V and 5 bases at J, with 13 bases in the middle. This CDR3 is CASSLATDFGTEAFF. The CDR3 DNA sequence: TGTGCCAGCAGTTTAGCGACGGATTTTGGGACTGAAGCTTTCTTT.

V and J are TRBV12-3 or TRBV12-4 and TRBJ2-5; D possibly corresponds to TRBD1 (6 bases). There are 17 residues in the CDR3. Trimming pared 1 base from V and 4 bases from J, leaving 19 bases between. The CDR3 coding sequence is TGTGCCAGCAGTTTAGGATGGGACCAGAGGGGGTTAGAGACCCAGTACTTC. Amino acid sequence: CASSLGWDQRGLETQYF.